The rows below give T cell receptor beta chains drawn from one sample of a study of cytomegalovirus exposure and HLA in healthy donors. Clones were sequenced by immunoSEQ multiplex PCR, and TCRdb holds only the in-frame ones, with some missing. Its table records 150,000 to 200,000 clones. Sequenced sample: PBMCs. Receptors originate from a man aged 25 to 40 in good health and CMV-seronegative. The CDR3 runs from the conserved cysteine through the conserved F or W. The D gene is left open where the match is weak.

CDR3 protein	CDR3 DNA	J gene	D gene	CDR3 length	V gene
CAWSVRLSYNSPLHF	TGTGCCTGGAGTGTACGACTCTCCTATAATTCACCCCTCCACTTT	TRBJ1-6	-	15	TRBV30
CASSPTSSYNEQFF	TGTGCCAGCTCACCAACTAGCTCCTACAATGAGCAGTTCTTC	TRBJ2-1	-	14	TRBV18
CASSLLPGTGNQPQHF	TGTGCCAGCAGCTTACTTCCCGGGACAGGCAATCAGCCCCAGCATTTT	TRBJ1-5	TRBD1	16	TRBV7-8
CASSTGGPNQPQHF	TGTGCCAGCAGCACAGGGGGCCCCAATCAGCCCCAGCATTTT	TRBJ1-5	TRBD1	14	TRBV28
CASKPYRALNTEAFF	TGCGCCAGCAAGCCCTACAGGGCGCTGAACACTGAAGCTTTCTTT	TRBJ1-1	-	15	TRBV5-1
CASSHFTYPDIGQGYTYEQYF	TGTGCCAGCAGCCACTTTACCTACCCGGACATCGGTCAGGGATACACCTACGAGCAGTACTTC	TRBJ2-7	-	21	TRBV21-1
CASSEKATYLRRTVF	TGTGCCAGCAGTGAGAAAGCCACTTACCTTCGGCGTACAGTTTTT	TRBJ2-2	-	15	TRBV6-1
CASSYRAGGYTF	TGTGCCAGCAGTTACCGCGCAGGTGGCTACACCTTC	TRBJ1-2	-	12	TRBV6-5
CASSPVPTGEGNQPQHF	TGCGCCAGCAGCCCGGTCCCTACAGGGGAGGGCAATCAGCCCCAGCATTTT	TRBJ1-5	TRBD1	17	TRBV5-1
CASSRSGSSDNEQFF	TGTGCCAGCTCCAGAAGCGGGAGTTCAGACAATGAGCAGTTCTTC	TRBJ2-1	TRBD2	15	TRBV6-4
CASSVGQNTEAFF	TGTGCCAGTAGTGTGGGACAGAACACTGAAGCTTTCTTT	TRBJ1-1	-	13	TRBV19
CASSLEQGWNTGELFF	TGTGCCAGCAGCTTAGAACAGGGGTGGAACACCGGGGAGCTGTTTTTT	TRBJ2-2	TRBD1	16	TRBV7-8
CAISPGLASNTQYF	TGTGCCATCAGTCCCGGACTAGCCTCAAATACGCAGTATTTT	TRBJ2-3	TRBD2	14	TRBV10-3
CATSRGGTGGTGELFF	TGTGCCACCAGCAGAGGTGGGACAGGGGGAACCGGGGAGCTGTTTTTT	TRBJ2-2	TRBD1	16	TRBV15
CASSLGTGRNTEAFF	TGTGCCAGCAGTCTTGGGACAGGGAGGAACACTGAAGCTTTCTTT	TRBJ1-1	TRBD1	15	TRBV27